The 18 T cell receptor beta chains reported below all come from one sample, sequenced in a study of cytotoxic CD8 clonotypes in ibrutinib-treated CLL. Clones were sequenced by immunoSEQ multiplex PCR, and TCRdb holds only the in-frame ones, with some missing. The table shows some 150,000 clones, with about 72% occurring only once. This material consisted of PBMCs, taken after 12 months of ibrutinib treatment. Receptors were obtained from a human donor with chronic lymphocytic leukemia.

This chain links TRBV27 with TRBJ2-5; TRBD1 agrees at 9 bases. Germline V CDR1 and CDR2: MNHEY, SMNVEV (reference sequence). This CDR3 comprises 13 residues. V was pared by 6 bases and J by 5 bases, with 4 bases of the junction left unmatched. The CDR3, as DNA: TGTGCCAGCAGGAGGACAGGGGCGGAGACCCAGTACTTC. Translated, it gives CASRRTGAETQYF.

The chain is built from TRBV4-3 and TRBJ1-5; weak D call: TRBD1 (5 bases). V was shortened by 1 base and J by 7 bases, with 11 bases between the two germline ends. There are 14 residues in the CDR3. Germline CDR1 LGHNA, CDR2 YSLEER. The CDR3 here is CASSQVGDRQPQHF. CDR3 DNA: TGCGCCAGCAGCCAAGTGGGGGATAGGCAGCCCCAGCATTTT.

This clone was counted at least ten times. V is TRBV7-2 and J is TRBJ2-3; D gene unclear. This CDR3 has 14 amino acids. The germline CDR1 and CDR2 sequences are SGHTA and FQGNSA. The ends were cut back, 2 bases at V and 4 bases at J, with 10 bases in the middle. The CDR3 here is CASSLSPRPDTQYF. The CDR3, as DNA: TGTGCCAGCAGCTTAAGTCCTAGACCAGATACGCAGTATTTT.

This CDR3 reads CASSETGGNSPLHF. The CDR3 nucleotides read TGTGCCAGCAGTGAAACAGGGGGGAATTCACCCCTCCACTTT. The chain couples TRBV6-4 to TRBJ1-6; 8 bases line up with TRBD1. V dropped 3 bases and J dropped 7; count of bases not matched to a gene: 2. Germline CDR1 and CDR2: MRHNA and SNTAGT. This CDR3 is 14 amino acids long.

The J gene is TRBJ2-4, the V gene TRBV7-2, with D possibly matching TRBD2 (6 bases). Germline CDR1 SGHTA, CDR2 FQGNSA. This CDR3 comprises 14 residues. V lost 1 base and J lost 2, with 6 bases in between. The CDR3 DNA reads TGTGCCAGCAGCTTAGGCGGGACCAAAAACATTCAGTACTTC. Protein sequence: CASSLGGTKNIQYF.

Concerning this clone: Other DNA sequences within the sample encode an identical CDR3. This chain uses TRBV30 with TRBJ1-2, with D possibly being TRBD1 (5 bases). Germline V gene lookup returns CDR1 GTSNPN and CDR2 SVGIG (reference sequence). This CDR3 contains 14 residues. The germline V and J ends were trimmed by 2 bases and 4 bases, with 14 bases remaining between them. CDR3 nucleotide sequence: TGTGCCTGGAGTCCGGGGCAGGGAGGCTATGGCTACACCTTC. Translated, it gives CAWSPGQGGYGYTF.

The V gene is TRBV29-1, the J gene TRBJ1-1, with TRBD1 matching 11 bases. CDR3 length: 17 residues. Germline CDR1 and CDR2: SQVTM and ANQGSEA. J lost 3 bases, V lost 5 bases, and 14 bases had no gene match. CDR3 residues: CSVPNPRTGGRDTEAFF. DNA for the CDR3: TGCAGCGTTCCCAATCCTAGGACAGGGGGCCGGGACACTGAAGCTTTCTTT.

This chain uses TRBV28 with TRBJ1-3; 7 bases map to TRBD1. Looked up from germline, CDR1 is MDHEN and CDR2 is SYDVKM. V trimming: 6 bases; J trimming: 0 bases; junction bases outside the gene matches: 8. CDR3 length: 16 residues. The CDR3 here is CASRNRGPFSGNTIYF. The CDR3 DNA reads TGTGCCAGCAGAAACAGGGGCCCTTTCTCTGGAAACACCATATATTTT.

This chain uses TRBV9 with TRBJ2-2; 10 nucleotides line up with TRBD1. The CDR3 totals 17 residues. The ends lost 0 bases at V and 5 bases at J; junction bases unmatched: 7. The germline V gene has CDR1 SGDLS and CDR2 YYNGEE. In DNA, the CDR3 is TGTGCCAGCAGCGTAGATCCTGGGACAGGGGCGACCGGGGAGCTGTTTTTT. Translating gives CASSVDPGTGATGELFF.

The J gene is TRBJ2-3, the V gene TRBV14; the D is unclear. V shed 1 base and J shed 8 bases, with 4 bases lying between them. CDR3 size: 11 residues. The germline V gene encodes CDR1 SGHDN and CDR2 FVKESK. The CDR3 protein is CASSQGVTQYF. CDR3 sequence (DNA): TGTGCCAGCAGCCAAGGGGTTACGCAGTATTTT.

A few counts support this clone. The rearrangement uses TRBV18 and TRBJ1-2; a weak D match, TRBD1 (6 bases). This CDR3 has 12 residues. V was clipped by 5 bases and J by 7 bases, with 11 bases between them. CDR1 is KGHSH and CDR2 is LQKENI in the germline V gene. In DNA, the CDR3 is TGTGCCAGCTCAACGAGGGGGATTGGCTACACCTTC. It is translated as CASSTRGIGYTF.

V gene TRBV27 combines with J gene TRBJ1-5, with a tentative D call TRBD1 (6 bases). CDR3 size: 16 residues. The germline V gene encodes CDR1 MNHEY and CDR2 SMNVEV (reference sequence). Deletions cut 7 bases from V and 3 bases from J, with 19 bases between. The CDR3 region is CASKSLMDSFNQPQHF. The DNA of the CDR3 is TGTGCCAGCAAATCATTAATGGACAGCTTCAATCAGCCCCAGCATTTT.

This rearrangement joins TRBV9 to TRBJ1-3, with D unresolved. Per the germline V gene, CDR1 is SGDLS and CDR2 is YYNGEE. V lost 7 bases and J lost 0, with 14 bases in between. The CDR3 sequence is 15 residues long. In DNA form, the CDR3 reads TGTGCCAGCGCCCCAGGCATGATCTCTGGAAACACCATATATTTT. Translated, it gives CASAPGMISGNTIYF.

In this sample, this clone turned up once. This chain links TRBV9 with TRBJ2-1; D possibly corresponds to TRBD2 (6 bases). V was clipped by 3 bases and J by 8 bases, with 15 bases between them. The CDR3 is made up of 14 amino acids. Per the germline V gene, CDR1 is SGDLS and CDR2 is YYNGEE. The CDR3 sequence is CASSGTSGVYEQFF. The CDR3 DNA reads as TGTGCCAGCAGCGGCACCTCGGGGGTTTATGAGCAGTTCTTC.

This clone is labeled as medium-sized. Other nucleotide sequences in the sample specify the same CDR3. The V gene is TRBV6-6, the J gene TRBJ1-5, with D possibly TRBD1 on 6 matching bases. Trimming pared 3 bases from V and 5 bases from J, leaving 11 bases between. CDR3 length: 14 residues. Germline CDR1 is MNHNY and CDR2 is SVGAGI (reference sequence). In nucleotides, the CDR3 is TGTGCCAGCAGTTATACAGGGTCCGATCAGCCCCAGCATTTT. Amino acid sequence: CASSYTGSDQPQHF.

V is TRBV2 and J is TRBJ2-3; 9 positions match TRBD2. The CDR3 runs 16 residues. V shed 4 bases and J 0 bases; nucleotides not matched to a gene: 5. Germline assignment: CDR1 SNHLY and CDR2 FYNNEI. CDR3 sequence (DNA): TGTGCCAGCAGTGTTGGGCTAGCGGGAAGCACAGATACGCAGTATTTT. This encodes CASSVGLAGSTDTQYF.

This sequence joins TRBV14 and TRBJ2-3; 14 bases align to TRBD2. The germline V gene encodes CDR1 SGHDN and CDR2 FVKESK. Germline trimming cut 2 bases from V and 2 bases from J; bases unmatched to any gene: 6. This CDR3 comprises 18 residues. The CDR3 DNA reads TGTGCCAGCAGCCAATGGACTAGCGGGAGGCCGACCACAGATACGCAGTATTTT. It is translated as CASSQWTSGRPTTDTQYF.

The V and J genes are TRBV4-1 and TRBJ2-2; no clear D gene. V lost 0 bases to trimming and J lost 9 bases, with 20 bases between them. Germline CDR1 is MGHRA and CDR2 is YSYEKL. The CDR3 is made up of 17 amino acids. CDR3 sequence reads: CASSQDVASAPARELFF. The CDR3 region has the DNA TGCGCCAGCAGCCAAGATGTAGCTTCGGCCCCTGCCAGGGAGCTGTTTTTT.